This is a list of T cell receptor beta chains from one sample in a study of T cell clonotyping in hematopoietic cell transplantation. TCRdb's table, derived via immunoSEQ multiplex PCR, lists solely in-frame clones and lacks some. The data hold some 16,000 clones, with approximately 93% observed a single time. The input for sequencing was peripheral blood mononuclear cells, taken before stem cell transplant. These receptors all come from a man aged 18 to 30 with biphenotypic leukemia. Some clones in this sample may be carry-over from other donors' samples. CDR3s include the opening cysteine and the closing phenylalanine or tryptophan. Fields, in order: V gene, D gene, J gene, clone size, CDR3 protein, CDR3 DNA. The D gene is left open where the match is weak. Clone size is not always given. Where it is, it says once, few, many or a class for expanded clones.

v_call: TRBV4-3
d_call: .
j_call: TRBJ2-3
clone_size: .
cdr3_aa: CASSWAAGTDTQYF
cdr3_nt: TGCGCCAGCAGCTGGGCAGCGGGCACAGATACGCAGTATTTT

v_call: TRBV7-2
d_call: TRBD1
j_call: TRBJ2-7
clone_size: .
cdr3_aa: CASSPTSGQGYEQYF
cdr3_nt: TGTGCCAGCAGCCCCACTTCGGGACAGGGCTACGAGCAGTACTTC

v_call: TRBV7-6
d_call: .
j_call: TRBJ2-2
clone_size: .
cdr3_aa: CASSPWSGPGELFF
cdr3_nt: TGTGCCAGCAGCCCCTGGAGCGGCCCCGGGGAGCTGTTTTTT

v_call: TRBV7-2
d_call: .
j_call: TRBJ2-7
clone_size: .
cdr3_aa: CASSLGLLLYEQYF
cdr3_nt: TGTGCCAGCAGCTTAGGGCTCCTCCTATACGAGCAGTACTTC

v_call: TRBV9
d_call: TRBD2
j_call: TRBJ2-5
clone_size: .
cdr3_aa: CASSVRSGKETQYF
cdr3_nt: TGTGCCAGCAGCGTGAGAAGCGGGAAAGAGACCCAGTACTTC

v_call: TRBV5-1
d_call: .
j_call: TRBJ1-1
clone_size: .
cdr3_aa: CASSLDRRSTFF
cdr3_nt: TGCGCCAGCAGCTTGGACCGGCGGTCGACTTTCTTT

v_call: TRBV27
d_call: .
j_call: TRBJ1-1
clone_size: .
cdr3_aa: CASSPNPFFEAFF
cdr3_nt: TGTGCCAGCAGCCCTAACCCCTTCTTTGAAGCTTTCTTT

v_call: TRBV10-3
d_call: .
j_call: TRBJ2-7
clone_size: .
cdr3_aa: CAIGTGTYEQYF
cdr3_nt: TGTGCCATTGGGACGGGTACCTACGAGCAGTACTTC

v_call: TRBV5-4
d_call: .
j_call: TRBJ2-7
clone_size: .
cdr3_aa: CASSLGSGYEQYF
cdr3_nt: TGTGCCAGCAGCTTGGGATCGGGCTACGAGCAGTACTTC

v_call: TRBV15
d_call: TRBD1
j_call: TRBJ2-7
clone_size: .
cdr3_aa: CATSPRAGAGTGINEQYF
cdr3_nt: TGTGCCACCAGCCCGCGAGCCGGAGCCGGGACAGGGATCAACGAGCAGTACTTC

v_call: TRBV6-5
d_call: .
j_call: TRBJ2-3
clone_size: once
cdr3_aa: CASSEQGTTPLAQYF
cdr3_nt: TGTGCCAGCAGCGAGCAGGGGACCACCCCCTTAGCGCAGTATTTT

v_call: TRBV7-3
d_call: .
j_call: TRBJ2-7
clone_size: .
cdr3_aa: CASSLSSSYEQYF
cdr3_nt: TGTGCCAGCAGCTTAAGCAGCTCCTACGAGCAGTACTTC

v_call: TRBV11-3
d_call: TRBD1
j_call: TRBJ1-1
clone_size: .
cdr3_aa: CASSPGGLNTEAFF
cdr3_nt: TGTGCCAGCAGCCCAGGGGGACTGAACACTGAAGCTTTCTTT

v_call: TRBV11-2
d_call: .
j_call: TRBJ1-1
clone_size: .
cdr3_aa: CASSLEFGRRNTEAFF
cdr3_nt: TGTGCCAGCAGCTTAGAATTCGGCAGGCGGAACACTGAAGCTTTCTTT

v_call: TRBV5-6
d_call: .
j_call: TRBJ1-2
clone_size: .
cdr3_aa: CASSPEGDYGYTF
cdr3_nt: TGTGCCAGCAGCCCCGAGGGGGACTATGGCTACACCTTC

v_call: TRBV7-9
d_call: TRBD1
j_call: TRBJ1-2
clone_size: .
cdr3_aa: CASSLELAGGYGYTF
cdr3_nt: TGTGCCAGCAGCTTAGAGCTTGCAGGGGGCTATGGCTACACCTTC

v_call: TRBV7-9
d_call: TRBD1
j_call: TRBJ1-2
clone_size: .
cdr3_aa: CASSLTGYGYTF
cdr3_nt: TGTGCCAGCAGCTTGACAGGGTATGGCTACACCTTC

v_call: TRBV29-1
d_call: TRBD2
j_call: TRBJ2-2
clone_size: .
cdr3_aa: CSVRERGVPNTGELFF
cdr3_nt: TGCAGCGTTAGGGAGCGGGGGGTACCGAACACCGGGGAGCTGTTTTTT

v_call: TRBV30
d_call: TRBD1
j_call: TRBJ2-5
clone_size: .
cdr3_aa: CAWSLPGVLRGETQYF
cdr3_nt: TGTGCCTGGAGTCTCCCCGGTGTCCTCAGGGGGGAGACCCAGTACTTC

v_call: TRBV9
d_call: TRBD1
j_call: TRBJ1-6
clone_size: .
cdr3_aa: CASSGRTGTDSPLHF
cdr3_nt: TGTGCCAGCAGCGGGCGGACAGGGACGGATTCACCCCTCCACTTT

v_call: TRBV6-1
d_call: .
j_call: TRBJ1-2
clone_size: .
cdr3_aa: CASSENYGYTF
cdr3_nt: TGTGCCAGCAGCGAGAACTATGGCTACACCTTC

v_call: TRBV30
d_call: TRBD2
j_call: TRBJ2-7
clone_size: .
cdr3_aa: CAWSFATSGGYEQYF
cdr3_nt: TGTGCCTGGAGTTTTGCGACTAGCGGGGGGTACGAGCAGTACTTC

v_call: TRBV6-6
d_call: .
j_call: TRBJ1-2
clone_size: .
cdr3_aa: CASSYDATQRGYTF
cdr3_nt: TGTGCCAGCAGTTACGACGCCACCCAGAGGGGCTACACCTTC

v_call: TRBV19
d_call: .
j_call: TRBJ2-1
clone_size: .
cdr3_aa: CASSRDGNNEQFF
cdr3_nt: TGTGCCAGTAGCCGGGACGGAAACAATGAGCAGTTCTTC

v_call: TRBV30
d_call: TRBD1
j_call: TRBJ2-7
clone_size: .
cdr3_aa: CAWSSGTGIYEQYF
cdr3_nt: TGTGCCTGGAGCTCCGGGACAGGGATATACGAGCAGTACTTC

v_call: TRBV19
d_call: TRBD1
j_call: TRBJ2-2
clone_size: .
cdr3_aa: CASSEGQHTGELFF
cdr3_nt: TGTGCCAGTAGCGAGGGACAGCACACCGGGGAGCTGTTTTTT

v_call: TRBV6-6
d_call: .
j_call: TRBJ2-3
clone_size: .
cdr3_aa: CASSTLPQGTDTQYF
cdr3_nt: TGTGCCAGCAGTACCCTACCCCAGGGGACAGATACGCAGTATTTT

v_call: TRBV15
d_call: .
j_call: TRBJ1-6
clone_size: .
cdr3_aa: CATSLRSGGNSPLHF
cdr3_nt: TGTGCCACCAGCCTACGGTCCGGGGGGAATTCACCCCTCCACTTT

v_call: TRBV5-6
d_call: .
j_call: TRBJ2-7
clone_size: .
cdr3_aa: CASSFGRSYEQYF
cdr3_nt: TGTGCCAGCAGCTTCGGCAGGTCCTACGAGCAGTACTTC

v_call: TRBV7-3
d_call: TRBD2
j_call: TRBJ2-5
clone_size: .
cdr3_aa: CASSLSASGVGETQYF
cdr3_nt: TGTGCCAGCAGCTTATCCGCTAGCGGGGTTGGGGAGACCCAGTACTTC

v_call: TRBV6-5
d_call: TRBD1
j_call: TRBJ2-7
clone_size: .
cdr3_aa: CASRTTGEPYEQYF
cdr3_nt: TGTGCCAGCAGAACCACAGGGGAGCCCTACGAGCAGTACTTC

v_call: TRBV5-4
d_call: TRBD1
j_call: TRBJ1-6
clone_size: .
cdr3_aa: CASSEGQGESPLHF
cdr3_nt: TGTGCCAGCAGCGAAGGACAGGGAGAATCACCCCTCCACTTT

v_call: TRBV2
d_call: TRBD1
j_call: TRBJ2-7
clone_size: .
cdr3_aa: CASSEGGTAESRNF
cdr3_nt: TGTGCCAGCAGTGAAGGTGGGACAGCCGAGTCCAGGAACTTC